The present T cell receptor (beta chain) was sequenced within a study of blood T cell repertoires in COVID-19. Per the original data handling: Amplified reference gene primers provided the basis for estimating nucleated cell counts. Here immunoSEQ multiplex PCR was the method, and the copy in TCRdb shows in-frame clones only, minus some. Clone size and the V and J calls come from that table; the DNA yielded D and trimming. Of roughly 210,000 clones in the sample, roughly 84% were seen once. The germline V gene encodes CDR1 LGHNA and CDR2 YNFKEQ. The V gene end was trimmed by 0 bases and the J gene end by 3 bases; junction bases not matched to a gene: 13. This CDR3 is built from 21 residues.

This chain joins TRBV4-2 and TRBJ2-1; 14 bases align to TRBD2. Material: PBMCs or T cells enriched from blood (not recorded which). The receptor was derived from a man younger than 40 in a cohort exposed to, infected with or recovered from COVID-19 (not recorded which). CDR3 residues: CASSQDRGGLAGESVYNEQFF. CDR3 nucleotide sequence: TGTGCCAGCAGCCAAGATCGAGGGGGACTAGCGGGAGAATCGGTCTACAATGAGCAGTTCTTC.